These 31 T cell receptor beta chains came from one sample sequenced in a study of cytomegalovirus exposure and HLA in healthy donors. Researchers ran the PCR with 60 Vbeta and 13 Jbeta primers. The method was immunoSEQ multiplex PCR; TCRdb's version includes in-frame clones alone and lacks a portion of them. This table has roughly 200,000 clones, approximately 85% appearing once. Specimen: PBMCs. These receptors all come from a woman aged 45 to 65 in good health and CMV-seronegative.

The chain couples TRBV5-1 to TRBJ1-4; D gene unclear. CDR3 size: 15 residues. Germline V gene sequence: CDR1 SGHRS, CDR2 YFSETQ. Trimming shortened V by 0 bases and J by 5 bases, and 11 bases separated the two germline ends. CDR3 sequence reads: CASSLDLASNEKLFF. The CDR3, as DNA: TGCGCCAGCAGCTTGGATCTAGCGTCCAATGAAAAACTGTTTTTT.

This chain links TRBV2 with TRBJ2-1; 9 bases are shared with TRBD2. Germline lookup yields CDR1 SNHLY and CDR2 FYNNEI. CDR3 size: 17 residues. V was clipped by 3 bases and J by 5 bases; unmatched bases: 11. The CDR3 here is CASSDRGSGRNDNEQFF. CDR3 coding DNA: TGTGCCAGCAGTGACCGGGGTAGCGGGAGAAACGACAATGAGCAGTTCTTC.

The V and J genes are TRBV11-2 and TRBJ1-2; 8 nucleotides align to TRBD1. There are 16 residues in the CDR3. The junction had 15 bases not matched to a gene; V was cut back by 7 bases and J by 5 bases. Germline V gene data show CDR1 as SGHAT and CDR2 as FQNNGV. This chain's CDR3 is CASTNRAGGAGYGYTF. CDR3 sequence (DNA): TGTGCCAGCACCAACCGGGCAGGGGGCGCTGGGTATGGCTACACCTTC.

The chain has TRBV7-2 and TRBJ2-1; weak D call: TRBD2 (5 bases). Trimming took off 2 bases at V and 3 bases at J, with 14 bases between the two ends. The germline V gene encodes CDR1 SGHTA and CDR2 FQGNSA. This CDR3 comprises 16 residues. The CDR3 spells CASSLRLAVVYNEQFF. CDR3 sequence (DNA): TGTGCCAGCAGCTTAAGGCTAGCAGTGGTCTACAATGAGCAGTTCTTC.

The chain employs TRBV11-2 and TRBJ2-7; 7 nucleotides align to TRBD1. This CDR3 has 18 amino acids. Trimming took 5 bases from V and 2 from J; bases not matched to a gene: 18. Germline assignment: CDR1 SGHAT and CDR2 FQNNGV. CDR3 loop: CASSRSLGTDSRPYEQYF. The CDR3 DNA is TGTGCCAGCAGCCGCAGCCTCGGGACAGACTCCCGACCCTACGAGCAGTACTTC.

This chain connects TRBV5-5 to TRBJ2-4; the D gene is possibly TRBD1 (6 bases). The CDR3 spans 15 residues. V lost 0 bases, J lost 0 bases, and 7 bases lay in between. Germline assignment: CDR1 SGHKS and CDR2 YYEKEE (reference sequence). CDR3 region: CASSLGTEAKNIQYF. CDR3 coding DNA: TGTGCCAGCAGCTTGGGGACAGAAGCCAAAAACATTCAGTACTTC. The full variable domain, rest sourced from reference TRBV5-5 and TRBJ2-4, is DAGVTQSPTHLIKTRGQQVTLRCSPISGHKSVSWYQQVLGQGPQFIFQYYEKEERGRGNFPDRFSARQFPNYSSELNVNALLLGDSALYLCASSLGTEAKNIQYFGAGTRLSVL.

This sequence joins TRBV28 and TRBJ2-1; 10 positions match TRBD2. The CDR3 loop spans 15 amino acids. CDR1 is MDHEN and CDR2 is SYDVKM in the germline V gene. The V gene end was trimmed by 2 bases and the J gene end by 7 bases; junction bases not matched to a gene: 5. CDR3 in DNA: TGTGCCAGCAGTTTACTAGCGGGGGCTCGGAATGAGCAGTTCTTC. Translated, it gives CASSLLAGARNEQFF.

This clone came up a few times. The chain links TRBV12-5 to TRBJ2-7; tentatively, D is TRBD1 (5 bases). The germline gives CDR1 LGHNT, CDR2 FRNRAP. The V end was cut by 0 bases, the J end by 9 bases, with 18 bases between. This CDR3 comprises 15 residues. The CDR3 DNA is TGTGCTAGTGGTTTGGTAGCAAGACAGATTGGTGTGCAGTACTTC. This gives the protein CASGLVARQIGVQYF.

The J gene is TRBJ2-1, the V gene TRBV28; 9 bases match TRBD2. V shed 8 bases and J 2 bases; nucleotides not matched to a gene: 4. The CDR3 extends over 14 amino acids. From germline, CDR1 is MDHEN and CDR2 SYDVKM. The CDR3 here is CASGGGRAYNEQFF. In DNA, the CDR3 is TGTGCCAGCGGTGGCGGGAGGGCCTACAATGAGCAGTTCTTC.

Only one count was recorded for this clone. The chain couples TRBV6-1 to TRBJ2-3, with 7 bases fitting TRBD1. Trimming at V came to 6 bases and at J to 3 bases, leaving 6 bases not matched to a gene. The CDR3 runs to 14 residues. Germline lookup yields CDR1 MNHNS and CDR2 SASEGT. In DNA form, the CDR3 reads TGTGCCAGCAGAACACAGGGGAATACAGATACGCAGTATTTT. Residues: CASRTQGNTDTQYF.

The chain joins TRBV7-6 to TRBJ2-3, with D maybe TRBD1 (6 bases). The CDR3 consists of 15 residues. Trimming took 1 base from V and 3 from J, leaving 11 bases between them. Looked up from germline, CDR1 is SGHVS and CDR2 is FNYEAQ. Here the CDR3 DNA reads TGTGCCAGCAGCTTAGACCAGCAGGGGACAGATACGCAGTATTTT. Translated, it gives CASSLDQQGTDTQYF. The full variable domain, with the rest looked up from reference TRBV7-6 and TRBJ2-3, is GAGVSQSPRYKVTKRGQDVALRCDPISGHVSLYWYRQALGQGPEFLTYFNYEAQQDKSGLPNDRFSAERPEGSISTLTIQRTEQRDSAMYRCASSLDQQGTDTQYFGPGTRLTVL.

This clone was detected only once. This sequence joins TRBV7-2 and TRBJ2-1, with 13 bases aligning to TRBD2. V gave up 5 bases and J gave up 9 bases; unmatched junction bases: 7. This CDR3 comprises 15 residues. The germline V gene has CDR1 SGHTA and CDR2 FQGNSA. The CDR3 coding sequence is TGTGCCAGCAGCGTACTAGCGGGAGGGCGAGGTGAGCAGTTCTTC. Its protein is CASSVLAGGRGEQFF.

The V and J genes are TRBV28 and TRBJ1-5, with unresolved D. The germline V gene encodes CDR1 MDHEN and CDR2 SYDVKM. This CDR3 has 14 amino acids. V was pared by 3 bases and J by 0 bases, with 6 bases between. CDR3 amino acids: CASSFAYSNQPQHF. CDR3 bases: TGTGCCAGCAGTTTCGCCTATAGCAATCAGCCCCAGCATTTT.

The chain combines TRBV5-8 with TRBJ2-4; 8 positions match TRBD1. The CDR3 has 15 amino acids. The V gene's germline CDR1 is SGHTS and CDR2 YDEGEE. V shed 2 bases and J 1 base; nucleotides not matched to a gene: 2. The CDR3 coding sequence is TGTGCCAGCAGCTTCGGGGACAGGGCCAAAAACATTCAGTACTTC. Its protein product is CASSFGDRAKNIQYF.

The chain recombines TRBV28 with TRBJ2-5; TRBD1 matches at 8 bases. The CDR3 is 13 residues long. Germline trimming cut 6 bases from V and 9 bases from J; bases unmatched to any gene: 9. The germline V gene encodes CDR1 MDHEN and CDR2 SYDVKM. The CDR3 sequence: CASRSTGVVSQYF. CDR3 nucleotide sequence: TGTGCCAGCAGATCGACAGGGGTGGTATCCCAGTACTTC.

The chain couples TRBV12-5 to TRBJ1-5, with 8 nucleotides matching TRBD1. Germline V CDR1 and CDR2: LGHNT, FRNRAP. This CDR3 comprises 14 residues. J gave up 7 bases and V 6 bases, and 8 bases lay outside the gene matches. In DNA, the CDR3 is TGTGCTAGTGGCTCGGACAGGGAAGGACAGCCCCAGCATTTT. It is translated as CASGSDREGQPQHF.

The gene calls are TRBV14 and TRBJ2-7, with 7 bases fitting TRBD1. CDR1 is SGHDN and CDR2 is FVKESK in the germline V gene. V lost 4 bases to trimming and J lost 6 bases; unmatched junction nucleotides: 9. There are 14 residues in the CDR3. In DNA, the CDR3 is TGTGCCAGCAGCCCCACAGGGGCCCTGCGCGAGCAGTACTTC. Translating gives CASSPTGALREQYF.

This chain uses TRBV5-5 with TRBJ1-3, with TRBD1 matching 11 bases. The CDR3 loop spans 18 amino acids. V trimming: 3 bases; J trimming: 0 bases; junction bases outside the gene matches: 8. Germline CDR1 is SGHKS and CDR2 is YYEKEE (reference sequence). The CDR3 here is CASSSGLGQGVSGNTIYF. For the CDR3, the DNA is TGTGCCAGCAGCTCGGGCCTGGGACAGGGGGTCTCTGGAAACACCATATATTTT.

V is TRBV11-2 and J is TRBJ2-1; D may be TRBD1 or TRBD2 (5 bases each). V was clipped by 5 bases and J by 6 bases, with 20 bases between them. In germline, CDR1 is SGHAT, CDR2 FQNNGV. CDR3 length equals 16 residues. DNA for the CDR3: TGTGCCAGCAGCCTAGCTTTGAGGCGGCAGGGCAATGAGCAGTTCTTC. Its translation is CASSLALRRQGNEQFF.

This chain uses TRBV7-9 with TRBJ1-2, with a weak D call TRBD1 (6 bases). Germline assignment: CDR1 SEHNR and CDR2 FQNEAQ (reference sequence). Deletions cut 5 bases from V and 6 bases from J, with 19 bases between. The CDR3 covers 15 residues. The CDR3 here is CASSNREGGQDGYTF. The CDR3, as DNA: TGTGCCAGCAGCAACCGAGAGGGGGGGCAGGATGGCTACACCTTC.

The CDR3 nucleotides read TGTGCCAGCAGCTTCCCAGGGGCAGGTTATGGCTACACCTTC. Amino acids: CASSFPGAGYGYTF. The chain employs TRBV7-9 and TRBJ1-2, with D possibly TRBD1 on 6 matching bases. CDR3 length equals 14 residues. V was shortened by 3 bases and J by 5 bases, with 13 bases between the two germline ends. The germline gives CDR1 SEHNR, CDR2 FQNEAQ (reference sequence).

This chain uses TRBV4-1 with TRBJ2-7; TRBD2 might be the D (5 bases). Germline CDR1 MGHRA, CDR2 YSYEKL. The CDR3 consists of 14 residues. Trimming pared 1 base from V and 4 bases from J, leaving 11 bases between. CDR3 residues: CASSQGPGKYEQYF. CDR3 DNA sequence: TGCGCCAGCAGCCAAGGCCCGGGGAAGTACGAGCAGTACTTC.

This chain uses TRBV15 with TRBJ2-3, with TRBD2 as a possible D gene (6 bases). The CDR3 has 14 residues. The V and J ends lost 1 base and 5 bases respectively, with 10 bases between them. Germline assignment: CDR1 LNHNV and CDR2 YYDKDF (reference sequence). CDR3 in amino acids: CATSRGRGKDTQYF. The DNA of the CDR3 is TGTGCCACCAGCAGAGGGCGCGGGAAAGATACGCAGTATTTT.

There are a few counts of this clone. The chain couples TRBV7-9 to TRBJ2-1, with unresolved D. The germline CDR1 and CDR2 sequences are SEHNR and FQNEAQ (reference sequence). CDR3 length: 11 amino acids. Between the trimmed V and J ends, which lost 6 bases and 13 bases, there was a span of 13 bases. CDR3 nucleotides: TGTGCCAGCAGTGTCCGCGGCCTCCAGTTCTTC. Translating it yields CASSVRGLQFF.

The chain joins TRBV28 to TRBJ1-3, with D possibly TRBD1 on 6 matching bases. The CDR3 extends over 13 amino acids. Germline-derived CDR1 and CDR2 are MDHEN and SYDVKM. V lost 5 bases and J 7 bases, leaving 12 bases between the germline ends. The CDR3 DNA follows: TGTGCCAGCAGTGCGGGGGGCGTTAACACCATATATTTT. Translation: CASSAGGVNTIYF.

The chain employs TRBV5-5 and TRBJ2-2; D call uncertain. This CDR3 comprises 15 residues. Germline V CDR1 and CDR2: SGHKS, YYEKEE (reference sequence). The V gene lost 1 base and the J gene lost 6 bases, with 13 bases spanning the gap. CDR3 DNA sequence: TGTGCCAGCAGCTTGTTGGGCCGGATGTCCGGGGAGCTGTTTTTT. Translation: CASSLLGRMSGELFF.

The chain recombines TRBV7-9 with TRBJ2-3, with 9 bases identical to TRBD2. V gave up 6 bases and J gave up 5 bases; unmatched junction bases: 6. CDR3 length: 14 residues. Germline CDR1 SEHNR, CDR2 FQNEAQ (reference sequence). CDR3 sequence reads: CASREGTSLDTQYF. CDR3 coding DNA: TGTGCCAGCAGGGAGGGGACTAGCTTAGATACGCAGTATTTT.

The rearrangement links TRBV7-6 to TRBJ2-1, with 9 bases identical to TRBD2. J gave up 3 bases and V 1 base, and 4 bases lay outside the gene matches. In germline, CDR1 is SGHVS, CDR2 FNYEAQ. CDR3 length equals 16 residues. CDR3 in amino acids: CASSLGLAASYNEQFF. The CDR3 DNA reads as TGTGCCAGCAGCTTAGGACTAGCGGCAAGCTACAATGAGCAGTTCTTC.

The chain recombines TRBV5-5 with TRBJ2-7; 7 positions agree with TRBD2. CDR3 length: 12 residues. V dropped 4 bases and J dropped 6; count of bases not matched to a gene: 4. CDR1 SGHKS and CDR2 YYEKEE come from the germline V gene (reference sequence). CDR3 DNA sequence: TGTGCCAGCAGCGGGAGGGGTGGCGAGCAGTACTTC. It translates to CASSGRGGEQYF.

This CDR3 is CASSLTGGSQYNEQFF. The CDR3 region has the DNA TGTGCCAGCAGCTTAACCGGCGGGAGCCAATACAATGAGCAGTTCTTC. The chain joins TRBV7-2 to TRBJ2-1; TRBD2 aligns across 7 bases. Germline V gene data show CDR1 as SGHTA and CDR2 as FQGNSA. Trimming took 2 bases from V and 4 from J; bases not matched to a gene: 8. CDR3 length: 16 amino acids.

This chain uses TRBV27 with TRBJ2-1, with D tentatively TRBD2 (6 bases). CDR3 length: 15 residues. Trimming cost V 4 bases and J 3 bases, with 13 bases left between them. CDR1 is MNHEY and CDR2 is SMNVEV in the germline V gene (reference sequence). CDR3: CASSYPGLDYNEQFF. CDR3 sequence (DNA): TGTGCCAGCAGTTATCCGGGACTCGACTACAATGAGCAGTTCTTC.